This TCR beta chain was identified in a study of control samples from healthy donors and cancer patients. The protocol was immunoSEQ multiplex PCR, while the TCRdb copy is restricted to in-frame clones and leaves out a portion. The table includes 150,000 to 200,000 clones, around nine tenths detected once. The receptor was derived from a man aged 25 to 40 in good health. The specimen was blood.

CDR3 bases: TGTGCCAGCAGCTCGATACAGTACAATGAGCAGTTCTTC. Translated, it gives CASSSIQYNEQFF. V gene TRBV9 combines with J gene TRBJ2-1; D gene uncertain. Germline loops: CDR1 SGDLS, CDR2 YYNGEE. Trimming took 4 bases from V and 4 from J, leaving 9 bases between them. This CDR3 has 13 amino acids. The full variable domain, in which reference TRBV9 and TRBJ2-1 provide the parts outside the CDR3, is DSGVTQTPKHLITATGQRVTLRCSPRSGDLSVYWYQQSLDQGLQFLIQYYNGEERAKGNILERFSAQQFPDLHSELNLSSLELGDSALYFCASSSIQYNEQFFGPGTRLTVL.